Shown below are 13 T cell receptor beta chains from a single sample sequenced in a study of cytomegalovirus exposure and HLA in healthy donors. PCR used 60 Vbeta primers and 13 Jbeta primers. TCRdb's copy holds only in-frame clones and misses some; the assay was immunoSEQ multiplex PCR. The top ten hold about 2.6% of the sample, which has roughly 130,000 clones, about 80% seen once. Input material: PBMCs. Receptor source: a man aged 25-45 years in good health and CMV-seronegative.

This clone has more than one count but fewer than ten. The chain carries TRBV4-3 and TRBJ2-1; 9 bases map to TRBD2. V lost 5 bases, J lost 2 bases, and 10 bases stayed unmatched. This CDR3 comprises 17 residues. CDR1 is LGHNA and CDR2 is YSLEER in the germline V gene. The CDR3: CASSASGRYLAYNEQFF. For the CDR3, the DNA is TGCGCCAGCAGCGCAAGCGGGAGGTACCTCGCCTACAATGAGCAGTTCTTC.

V and J are TRBV15 and TRBJ2-5; 9 bases line up with TRBD1. Trimming cost V 2 bases and J 1 base; bases outside gene matches: 5. The CDR3 contains 16 residues. CDR1 is LNHNV and CDR2 is YYDKDF in the germline V gene (reference sequence). CDR3 bases: TGTGCCACCAGCAGAATCCCGGACAGGGGCCAAGAGACCCAGTACTTC. Encoded protein: CATSRIPDRGQETQYF.

The chain carries TRBV30 and TRBJ2-7, with TRBD1 identical over 8 bases. Germline CDR1 and CDR2: GTSNPN and SVGIG (reference sequence). The CDR3 totals 13 residues. V shed 0 bases and J 7 bases; nucleotides not matched to a gene: 5. CDR3 sequence reads: CAWSVHRGREQYF. Here the CDR3 DNA reads TGTGCCTGGAGTGTTCACAGGGGGAGGGAGCAGTACTTC.

This chain links TRBV27 with TRBJ2-2, with D possibly matching TRBD1 (5 bases). This CDR3 has 13 amino acids. Trimming removed 2 bases from V and 6 bases from J, with 7 bases in between. The germline CDR1 and CDR2 sequences are MNHEY and SMNVEV (reference sequence). This chain's CDR3 is CASSLRGAGELFF. CDR3 nucleotides: TGTGCCAGCAGTTTAAGGGGTGCCGGGGAGCTGTTTTTT.

This sequence joins TRBV5-6 and TRBJ1-1; the D is unclear. The CDR3 has 15 residues. Germline CDR1 reads SGHDT; CDR2 reads YYEEEE. V shed 4 bases and J shed 1 base, with 14 bases lying between them. The CDR3 nucleotides are TGTGCCAGCAGCCTCCCCCAGGCACCGAACACTGAAGCTTTCTTT. This sequence encodes CASSLPQAPNTEAFF.

The chain carries TRBV19 and TRBJ2-7; D is undetermined. V lost 1 base and J lost 3, with 7 bases in between. Germline values: CDR1 LNHDA, CDR2 SQIVND (reference sequence). The CDR3 runs 13 residues. The CDR3 here is CASSIGPGYEQYF. CDR3 coding DNA: TGTGCCAGTAGTATAGGACCAGGCTACGAGCAGTACTTC.

V is TRBV19 and J is TRBJ2-1; tentatively, D is TRBD1 (5 bases). In germline, CDR1 is LNHDA, CDR2 SQIVND (reference sequence). The CDR3 covers 15 residues. V dropped 3 bases and J dropped 2 bases, with 11 bases sitting between them. This chain's CDR3 is CASSMGRRTYNEQFF. Here the CDR3 DNA reads TGTGCCAGTAGTATGGGGCGGAGAACCTACAATGAGCAGTTCTTC.

CDR3 amino acids: CASSLVGGSGTDTQYF. In DNA, the CDR3 is TGTGCCAGCAGCTTGGTCGGCGGGAGTGGCACAGATACGCAGTATTTT. The V call is TRBV7-2, the J call TRBJ2-3; 7 bases are shared with TRBD2. CDR3 size: 16 residues. Germline loops: CDR1 SGHTA, CDR2 FQGNSA. V shed 3 bases, J shed 1 base, and the junction held 7 bases outside the gene matches.

J is TRBJ1-1 and V is TRBV30; D may be TRBD1 (5 bases). The germline V gene encodes CDR1 GTSNPN and CDR2 SVGIG (reference sequence). V was cut by 1 base and J by 3 bases, with 6 bases left in between. There are 12 residues in the CDR3. The CDR3 DNA sequence: TGTGCCTGGAGTGGGGGCTACACTGAAGCTTTCTTT. This translates into CAWSGGYTEAFF.

The V and J genes are TRBV2 and TRBJ1-5; 12 bases map to TRBD1. This CDR3 has 15 residues. Germline V gives CDR1 SNHLY, CDR2 FYNNEI. V lost 5 bases to trimming and J lost 7 bases; unmatched junction nucleotides: 6. This CDR3 is CASSIRDRGQQPQHF. The CDR3 DNA reads as TGTGCCAGCAGTATCCGGGACAGGGGGCAGCAGCCCCAGCATTTT.

This chain links TRBV15 with TRBJ2-1, with 7 positions matching TRBD2. CDR1 is LNHNV, CDR2 YYDKDF, per germline (reference sequence). V lost 0 bases, J lost 0 bases, and 8 bases stayed unmatched. This CDR3 contains 18 residues. The CDR3 DNA reads TGTGCCACCAGCAGAGATGTAGGGCGGGAGAGCTCCTACAATGAGCAGTTCTTC. Protein product: CATSRDVGRESSYNEQFF.

The CDR3 loop is CATSRASGITGELFF. CDR3 DNA sequence: TGTGCCACCAGCAGAGCCTCAGGGATCACCGGGGAGCTGTTTTTT. The chain has TRBV15 and TRBJ2-2, with a tentative D call TRBD1 (5 bases). Germline V gene sequence: CDR1 LNHNV, CDR2 YYDKDF (reference sequence). V was clipped by 1 base and J by 4 bases, with 10 bases between them. The CDR3 contains 15 residues.

The V call is TRBV27, the J call TRBJ2-1, with D tentatively TRBD1 (6 bases). This CDR3 has 15 residues. Germline CDR1 reads MNHEY; CDR2 reads SMNVEV (reference sequence). Trimming cost V 6 bases and J 7 bases, with 19 bases left between them. CDR3 residues: CASRGAGERVNEQFF. CDR3 coding DNA: TGTGCCAGCAGGGGGGCCGGAGAGCGTGTGAATGAGCAGTTCTTC.